What follows are 25 T cell receptor beta chains derived from one specimen sequenced in a study of OX40 agonist ivuxolimab in advanced cancers. Produced via immunoSEQ multiplex PCR; TCRdb's table is partial and in-frame only. Found here are roughly 80,000 clones, over 90% of them singletons; the top ten hold less than 0.75%. Sequences were derived from CD4+ or CD8+ T cells sorted from blood, sampled in a trial of the OX40 agonist ivuxolimab. The receptors originated from an adult with an advanced solid tumor such as melanoma, head and neck, liver or kidney cancer.

This clone was observed a single time. The DNA for the CDR3 is TGTGCCAGCAGCCTAGGTATAGGAGATACGCAGTATTTT. Translating it yields CASSLGIGDTQYF. The chain links TRBV7-2 to TRBJ2-3; D is unresolved. Germline V gives CDR1 SGHTA, CDR2 FQGNSA. Deletions cut 5 bases from V and 5 bases from J, with 11 bases between. CDR3 size: 13 residues.

The V call is TRBV7-2, the J call TRBJ2-3, with D possibly matching TRBD2 (6 bases). V lost 0 bases to trimming and J lost 1 base, with 14 bases between them. CDR3 size: 17 residues. Germline V gene lookup returns CDR1 SGHTA and CDR2 FQGNSA. CDR3 DNA sequence: TGTGCCAGCAGCTTAGCCGCCAACTGGGGGGGCACAGATACGCAGTATTTT. Translation: CASSLAANWGGTDTQYF.

The chain uses TRBV5-4 and TRBJ2-3; 7 bases are a match to TRBD2. CDR1 is SGHNT, CDR2 YYREEE, per germline (reference sequence). There are 14 residues in the CDR3. V lost 4 bases, J lost 2 bases, and 4 bases stayed unmatched. This chain's CDR3 is CASSLAVATDTQYF. CDR3 nucleotide sequence: TGTGCCAGCAGCCTAGCGGTAGCCACAGATACGCAGTATTTT.

This chain links TRBV2 with TRBJ2-2; possible D gene TRBD2, 6 bases. CDR3 length equals 14 residues. Trimming removed 7 bases from V and 5 bases from J, with 14 bases in between. The germline gives CDR1 SNHLY, CDR2 FYNNEI. CDR3 region: CASTRGSATGELFF. The CDR3 DNA is TGTGCCAGCACCCGGGGGTCGGCAACCGGGGAGCTGTTTTTT.

This sequence joins TRBV7-8 and TRBJ1-3; D is unresolved. The CDR3 sequence is 12 residues long. V was trimmed by 5 bases and J by 0 bases, leaving 2 bases between them. Germline assignment: CDR1 SGHVS and CDR2 FQNEAQ. The CDR3, as DNA: TGTGCCAGCAGCATCTCTGGAAACACCATATATTTT. It yields the protein CASSISGNTIYF.

The CDR3 spells CSVANRRGRDEKLFF. CDR3 nucleotides: TGCAGCGTTGCGAATAGGAGGGGACGAGATGAAAAACTGTTTTTT. The chain couples TRBV29-1 to TRBJ1-4; maybe TRBD1 (5 bases). V lost 4 bases, J lost 6 bases, and 18 bases lay in between. The length of the CDR3 is 15 residues. Germline V gives CDR1 SQVTM, CDR2 ANQGSEA.

The rearrangement links TRBV15 to TRBJ2-5, with D unclear. CDR3 length: 15 amino acids. V gave up 1 base and J gave up 5 bases, with 14 bases separating them. Looked up from germline, CDR1 is LNHNV and CDR2 is YYDKDF (reference sequence). This chain's CDR3 is CATSRAVVGAETQYF. In DNA form, the CDR3 reads TGTGCCACCAGCAGAGCGGTCGTGGGCGCGGAGACCCAGTACTTC.

The chain has TRBV4-3 and TRBJ1-1, with D hard to call. V was cut by 0 bases and J by 0 bases, with 8 bases left in between. The CDR3 is 15 amino acids. CDR1 and CDR2 from the germline V gene are LGHNA and YSLEER. CDR3 coding DNA: TGCGCCAGCAGCCAAGAAATCTGGGTGAACACTGAAGCTTTCTTT. Amino acid sequence: CASSQEIWVNTEAFF.

The chain couples TRBV5-1 to TRBJ1-2, with 7 bases aligning to TRBD1. This CDR3 is built from 14 residues. Trimming took 4 bases from V and 4 from J; bases not matched to a gene: 7. The germline V gene has CDR1 SGHRS and CDR2 YFSETQ. CDR3 DNA sequence: TGCGCCAGCAGCAACTACCGGGACAGCTATGGCTACACCTTC. Encoded protein: CASSNYRDSYGYTF.

V usage is TRBV5-8 and J usage is TRBJ2-5; 10 bases line up with TRBD1. Germline CDR1 and CDR2: SGHTS and YDEGEE. V lost 4 bases, J lost 1 base, and 4 bases stayed unmatched. The CDR3 totals 15 residues. This chain's CDR3 is CASSRQGAVQETQYF. The CDR3 DNA reads TGTGCCAGCAGCCGACAGGGGGCAGTCCAAGAGACCCAGTACTTC.

Remarks on this clone: Other nucleotide sequences from this sample produce the same CDR3. The rearrangement links TRBV7-3 to TRBJ2-1; 8 bases are shared with TRBD2. The CDR3 contains 17 residues. With 1 base clipped from V and 7 bases from J, the junction kept 12 bases outside the gene matches. Germline V CDR1 and CDR2: SGHTA, FQGTGA. In DNA form, the CDR3 reads TGTGCCAGCAGCTTAAGTGGTCAGCGGGGGCCCCCGAATGAGCAGTTCTTC. It specifies CASSLSGQRGPPNEQFF.

J is TRBJ2-7 and V is TRBV6-1, with D hard to call. V was clipped by 4 bases and J by 3 bases, with 7 bases between them. Looked up from germline, CDR1 is MNHNS and CDR2 is SASEGT. The CDR3 sequence is 12 residues long. CDR3 DNA: TGTGCCAGCAGTGCCCGATTCTACGAGCAGTACTTC. Protein product: CASSARFYEQYF.

The chain combines TRBV18 with TRBJ2-1; perhaps D is TRBD1 or TRBD2 (5 bases each). Trimming removed 3 bases from V and 8 bases from J, with 5 bases in between. The length of the CDR3 is 11 residues. Germline V gene lookup returns CDR1 KGHSH and CDR2 LQKENI. The CDR3 sequence is CASSPGDEQFF. CDR3 coding DNA: TGTGCCAGCTCACCGGGGGATGAGCAGTTCTTC. The full variable domain, completed using reference TRBV18 and TRBJ2-1, is NAGVMQNPRHLVRRRGQEARLRCSPMKGHSHVYWYRQLPEEGLKFMVYLQKENIIDESGMPKERFSAEFPKEGPSILRIQQVVRGDSAAYFCASSPGDEQFFGPGTRLTVL.

This clone turned up a few times. The chain uses TRBV9 and TRBJ1-1; D gene ambiguous. V lost 0 bases to trimming and J lost 5 bases, with 11 bases between them. Germline V gene sequence: CDR1 SGDLS, CDR2 YYNGEE. The CDR3 is 14 residues long. For the CDR3, the DNA is TGTGCCAGCAGCGTAGGGGCAGGTTGGACTGAAGCTTTCTTT. Translating it yields CASSVGAGWTEAFF.

This chain joins TRBV5-4 and TRBJ2-1; D remains ambiguous. The CDR3 totals 15 residues. V was shortened by 5 bases and J by 0 bases, with 12 bases between the two germline ends. From germline, CDR1 is SGHNT and CDR2 YYREEE (reference sequence). The CDR3 nucleotides are TGTGCCAGCAGGTTAGAACAGTACTCCTACAATGAGCAGTTCTTC. Its protein is CASRLEQYSYNEQFF.

This clone was seen a handful of times. The CDR3 DNA reads as TGTGCCAGCAGCCCATCTTCCGGGGGGCTCTCCTACGAGCAGTACTTC. This sequence encodes CASSPSSGGLSYEQYF. The chain is built from TRBV14 and TRBJ2-7, with D maybe TRBD2 (7 bases). The CDR3 is made up of 16 amino acids. V shed 4 bases and J shed 0 bases, with 16 bases lying between them. Germline V gene data show CDR1 as SGHDN and CDR2 as FVKESK.

The V call is TRBV18, the J call TRBJ2-2; 7 nucleotides align to TRBD1. Per germline, CDR1 KGHSH and CDR2 LQKENI. The CDR3 length is 15 residues. V was clipped by 2 bases and J by 5 bases; unmatched bases: 5. The CDR3 bases are TGTGCCAGCTCACCAAGACAGGGTAATACCGGGGAGCTGTTTTTT. Translated, it gives CASSPRQGNTGELFF. Full variable domain (outside the CDR3, taken from reference TRBV18 and TRBJ2-2): NAGVMQNPRHLVRRRGQEARLRCSPMKGHSHVYWYRQLPEEGLKFMVYLQKENIIDESGMPKERFSAEFPKEGPSILRIQQVVRGDSAAYFCASSPRQGNTGELFFGEGSRLTVL.

The V and J genes are TRBV6-4 and TRBJ2-3; D is possibly TRBD2 (6 bases). Between the trimmed V and J ends, which lost 6 bases and 1 base, there was a span of 14 bases. The CDR3 contains 15 residues. Germline assignment: CDR1 MRHNA and CDR2 SNTAGT. DNA of the CDR3: TGTGCCAGCAGCGAGACTAGTCACCGCACAGATACGCAGTATTTT. It is translated as CASSETSHRTDTQYF.

The V gene is TRBV7-2, the J gene TRBJ2-3; TRBD2 matches at 7 bases. The CDR3 runs 14 residues. With 5 bases clipped from V and 3 bases from J, the junction kept 5 bases outside the gene matches. Germline V lookup: CDR1 SGHTA, CDR2 FQGNSA. This chain's CDR3 is CASSIGRRTDTQYF. The CDR3 region has the DNA TGTGCCAGCAGCATCGGGAGGAGGACAGATACGCAGTATTTT.

This clone was detected only once. This chain joins TRBV28 and TRBJ2-7; unclear D gene. The CDR3 totals 14 residues. The germline V and J ends were trimmed by 5 bases and 4 bases, with 15 bases remaining between them. The germline V gene encodes CDR1 MDHEN and CDR2 SYDVKM. The CDR3 nucleotides are TGTGCCAGCAGTGGCTGGGTGGGCCGATACGAGCAGTACTTC. Translating gives CASSGWVGRYEQYF.

V is TRBV6-5 and J is TRBJ1-5, with 9 bases that match TRBD1. Germline CDR1 MNHEY, CDR2 SVGAGI. Trimming at V came to 6 bases and at J to 1 base, leaving 4 bases not matched to a gene. The CDR3 runs to 15 residues. The chain's CDR3 is CASSSDRGSNQPQHF. CDR3 DNA sequence: TGTGCCAGCAGCTCCGACAGGGGGAGCAATCAGCCCCAGCATTTT.

The chain recombines TRBV19 with TRBJ1-2; 10 positions match TRBD1. The ends lost 4 bases at V and 8 bases at J; junction bases unmatched: 4. CDR1 LNHDA and CDR2 SQIVND come from the germline V gene (reference sequence). The CDR3 contains 13 residues. The CDR3 region has the DNA TGTGCCAGTAGTAGCGACAGGGGGCTCGGCTACACCTTC. Residues: CASSSDRGLGYTF.

This chain links TRBV7-3 with TRBJ2-3, with TRBD1 matching over 7 bases. Germline loops: CDR1 SGHTA, CDR2 FQGTGA. The CDR3 is made up of 13 amino acids. V dropped 5 bases and J dropped 6; count of bases not matched to a gene: 5. CDR3 DNA sequence: TGTGCCAGCAGCCTCAACAGGGGCGATACGCAGTATTTT. Protein sequence: CASSLNRGDTQYF.

The CDR3 spells CASSHLPCTEGGTDTQYF. The CDR3, as DNA: TGCGCCAGCAGTCACCTCCCTTGTACGGAGGGGGGCACAGATACGCAGTATTTT. V usage is TRBV23-1 and J usage is TRBJ2-3; D may correspond to TRBD1 or TRBD2 (6 bases each). TRBV23-1 is recorded as an ORF, its role being uncertain. The CDR3 contains 18 residues. V lost 3 bases to trimming and J lost 1 base, with 20 bases between them.

The genes are TRBV6-1 and TRBJ1-5; TRBD1 might be the D (6 bases). CDR1 MNHNS and CDR2 SASEGT come from the germline V gene. CDR3 length: 15 amino acids. V gave up 10 bases and J gave up 1 base, with 17 bases separating them. CDR3 bases: TGTGCCACCTGTTTAGGGGGTCGCAGCAATCAGCCCCAGCATTTT. The encoded protein is CATCLGGRSNQPQHF.